These T cell receptor beta chains were read from a single sample in a study of CDR3 diversity in severe acne. TCRdb re-called the PCR reads with MiXCR, one entry per CDR3 protein. The profile covers over 90,000 distinct CDR3 sequences, with 45% to 60% appearing a single time and 12% taken by the ten largest. The sample taken for sequencing was blood. Receptors originate from a male donor with acne. The CDR3 runs from the conserved cysteine through the conserved F or W. D genes are given only for firm matches. Expanded clones get a size class; other rows say once, few or many, or leave the size out.

cdr3_nt cdr3_aa clone_size d_call j_call v_call
TGCGCCAGCAGCATAGGACTAGCGGGAGTCGACGAGCAGTACTTC CASSIGLAGVDEQYF . TRBD2 TRBJ2-7 TRBV5-1
TGTGCCAGCAGCTTAGTGTTGGCTCCTGGCGAGCAGTACTTC CASSLVLAPGEQYF once . TRBJ2-7 TRBV7-2
TGTGCCTGGCGGGGCGTTGGCGCTGAAGCTTTCTTT CAWRGVGAEAFF . . TRBJ1-1 TRBV25-1
TGCGCCAGCAGTGAGTCGAAGTGGGCGAGGCAGCCCCAGCATTTT CASSESKWARQPQHF many . TRBJ1-5 TRBV10-1
TGCAGCGTTGAAAGGGTTCCCTACGAGCAGTACTTC CSVERVPYEQYF once . TRBJ2-7 TRBV29-1
TGTGCCACCAGTGAGAGGGGACAGGGAGATGAGCAGTCCTTC CATSERGQGDEQSF . TRBD1 TRBJ2-1 TRBV10-3
TGTGCCAGCAGCGTAGGGACTAGCGGGAGAAGGACCGGGGAGCTGTTTTTT CASSVGTSGRRTGELFF . TRBD2 TRBJ2-2 TRBV7-3
TGTGCCAGCAGCGTATTGGACAACACAGATACGCAGTATTTT CASSVLDNTDTQYF many . TRBJ2-3 TRBV9
TGCGCCAGCAGCCAAGAATTAGGGGACCCCACCGGGGAGCTGTTTTTT CASSQELGDPTGELFF . . TRBJ2-2 TRBV4-3
TGTGCCAGCACCCATGCGGGGAACACTGAAGCTTTCTTT CASTHAGNTEAFF . . TRBJ1-1 TRBV24-1
TGCGCCAGCAGCCCCGGGACAGCTAATTCCGGGGAGCTGTTTTTT CASSPGTANSGELFF . TRBD1 TRBJ2-2 TRBV10-2
TGTGCCAGCACTAGCGGGGGGTACAATGAGCAGTTCTTC CASTSGGYNEQFF many TRBD2 TRBJ2-1 TRBV2
TGTGCCAGTAGTAGCCAGGGGGTGGGGACTGAAGCTTTCTTT CASSSQGVGTEAFF . TRBD1 TRBJ1-1 TRBV19
TGCGCCAGCAGTCCGAATGACAGGGGGAGTGGAGAAAAACTGTTTTTT CASSPNDRGSGEKLFF . TRBD1 TRBJ1-4 TRBV28
TGTGCCAGCAGCTTAGACGCCCTAACCCTCCACTTT CASSLDALTLHF . . TRBJ1-6 TRBV7-8
TGTGCCAGTGGGGACCGCGAGCAGTACTTC CASGDREQYF few . TRBJ2-7 TRBV2